This is a list of T cell receptor beta chains from one sample in a study of Ad26.COV2.S vaccination and SARS-CoV-2 variants. The assay was immunoSEQ multiplex PCR, and TCRdb's table has in-frame clones only and misses some. This table has some 290,000 clones, 86% appearing once. Sequenced here: peripheral blood, sampled in a trial of Ad26.COV2.S vaccine versus placebo. These TCRs come from a person between 18 and 60 years old who received the Ad26.COV2.S COVID-19 vaccine or a placebo. Both conserved end residues are part of each CDR3. The D gene is left open where the match is weak. For some rows the clone size is stated as once, few or many, or as a class when expanded; others skip it.

cdr3_nt: TGTGCCAGCAGTTACGCAAACAGGGGGCCTTACAATGAGCAGTTCTTC
cdr3_aa: CASSYANRGPYNEQFF
j_call: TRBJ2-1
v_call: TRBV6-5
clone_size: -
d_call: TRBD1
cdr3_length: 16

cdr3_nt: TGTGCCAGCAGCAAAGGGCGGGGACTAGCGGGGACCTACGAGCAGTACTTC
cdr3_aa: CASSKGRGLAGTYEQYF
j_call: TRBJ2-7
v_call: TRBV21-1
clone_size: -
d_call: -
cdr3_length: 17

cdr3_nt: TGTGCCAGCAGCCAAGGGGGACAGGGTTGGGATGAGCAGTTCTTC
cdr3_aa: CASSQGGQGWDEQFF
j_call: TRBJ2-1
v_call: TRBV3-1/TRBV3-2
clone_size: -
d_call: TRBD1
cdr3_length: 15

cdr3_nt: TGTGCCAGCAGCGAGGGGGGGACAGGCTCCTACGAGCAGTACTTC
cdr3_aa: CASSEGGTGSYEQYF
j_call: TRBJ2-7
v_call: TRBV2
clone_size: -
d_call: -
cdr3_length: 15

cdr3_nt: TGTGCCAGCAGTTACTCTCCACTAGCGGGGGCCGGGGAGCTGTTTTTT
cdr3_aa: CASSYSPLAGAGELFF
j_call: TRBJ2-2
v_call: TRBV6-2/TRBV6-3
clone_size: few
d_call: TRBD2
cdr3_length: 16

cdr3_nt: TGCGCCAGCAGTTCCGGGACTAGCGGGGGTCTTAGCACAGATACGCAGTATTTT
cdr3_aa: CASSSGTSGGLSTDTQYF
j_call: TRBJ2-3
v_call: TRBV5-1
clone_size: -
d_call: TRBD2
cdr3_length: 18

cdr3_nt: TGTGCCAGCAAATTAAATTTCGGGAAGGAGACCCAGTACTTC
cdr3_aa: CASKLNFGKETQYF
j_call: TRBJ2-5
v_call: TRBV27
clone_size: -
d_call: -
cdr3_length: 14

cdr3_nt: TGTGCCAGCAGCAACCCCCGGGCGGCAACTAATGAAAAACTGTTTTTT
cdr3_aa: CASSNPRAATNEKLFF
j_call: TRBJ1-4
v_call: TRBV2
clone_size: -
d_call: -
cdr3_length: 16

cdr3_nt: TGTGCCAGCTATAGCGGGGGGACCTACGAGCAGTACTTC
cdr3_aa: CASYSGGTYEQYF
j_call: TRBJ2-7
v_call: TRBV18
clone_size: once
d_call: TRBD2
cdr3_length: 13

cdr3_nt: TGTGCCAGCAGCTTAGTCTCCGGGGGTTACCAAGAGACCCAGTACTTC
cdr3_aa: CASSLVSGGYQETQYF
j_call: TRBJ2-5
v_call: TRBV7-2
clone_size: -
d_call: -
cdr3_length: 16

cdr3_nt: TGTGCCAGCAGTTGGGGGCTGGATCAGCCCCAGCATTTT
cdr3_aa: CASSWGLDQPQHF
j_call: TRBJ1-5
v_call: TRBV6-2/TRBV6-3
clone_size: -
d_call: -
cdr3_length: 13

cdr3_nt: TGTGCCAGCAGCCTCCCGGTTAGGGCTCAAAACACCATATATTTT
cdr3_aa: CASSLPVRAQNTIYF
j_call: TRBJ1-3
v_call: TRBV6-6
clone_size: -
d_call: -
cdr3_length: 15

cdr3_nt: TGTGCCAGCAGCAGTCACTCCTCCGGCTGGTCTGGCTACACCTTC
cdr3_aa: CASSSHSSGWSGYTF
j_call: TRBJ1-2
v_call: TRBV6-5
clone_size: -
d_call: -
cdr3_length: 15

cdr3_nt: TGCGCCAGCAGCCAACCTACAGGGAAGAACACTGAAGCTTTCTTT
cdr3_aa: CASSQPTGKNTEAFF
j_call: TRBJ1-1
v_call: TRBV4-1
clone_size: -
d_call: -
cdr3_length: 15

cdr3_nt: TGCGCCAGCAGTGAGGCTAACTATGGCTACACCTTC
cdr3_aa: CASSEANYGYTF
j_call: TRBJ1-2
v_call: TRBV5-1
clone_size: -
d_call: -
cdr3_length: 12

cdr3_nt: TGTGCCAGCAGCGTTCCGGGTACAGATACGCAGTATTTT
cdr3_aa: CASSVPGTDTQYF
j_call: TRBJ2-3
v_call: TRBV9
clone_size: -
d_call: -
cdr3_length: 13

cdr3_nt: TGTGCCAGCAGCCTCCATATGGGACAAACCACCGGGGAGCTGTTTTTT
cdr3_aa: CASSLHMGQTTGELFF
j_call: TRBJ2-2
v_call: TRBV14
clone_size: -
d_call: -
cdr3_length: 16

cdr3_nt: TGTGCCAGCAGCTTACCAACGGGGGTAGCGGGGAACACAGATACGCAGTATTTT
cdr3_aa: CASSLPTGVAGNTDTQYF
j_call: TRBJ2-3
v_call: TRBV7-9
clone_size: -
d_call: TRBD2
cdr3_length: 18

cdr3_nt: TGTGCCAGCAGCTTAGTATTGGGGGCAGCGAACACCGGGGAGCTGTTTTTT
cdr3_aa: CASSLVLGAANTGELFF
j_call: TRBJ2-2
v_call: TRBV7-2
clone_size: once
d_call: -
cdr3_length: 17

cdr3_nt: TGTGCTAGTGCCCAGACAGGCTACAATGAAAAACTGTTTTTT
cdr3_aa: CASAQTGYNEKLFF
j_call: TRBJ1-4
v_call: TRBV12-5
clone_size: -
d_call: -
cdr3_length: 14

cdr3_nt: TGTGCCAGTACTGGGGCCAGGGGGTCCCATCGCCCCAATGAGCAGTTCTTC
cdr3_aa: CASTGARGSHRPNEQFF
j_call: TRBJ2-1
v_call: TRBV19
clone_size: -
d_call: TRBD1
cdr3_length: 17

cdr3_nt: TGTGCCAGCAGTTACTCGAATTCGCCTGAAGCTTTCTTT
cdr3_aa: CASSYSNSPEAFF
j_call: TRBJ1-1
v_call: TRBV6-5
clone_size: -
d_call: -
cdr3_length: 13

cdr3_nt: TGTGCCAGCAGCCAAAGGGGCAGGGGGCGCACAGATACGCAGTATTTT
cdr3_aa: CASSQRGRGRTDTQYF
j_call: TRBJ2-3
v_call: TRBV3-1/TRBV3-2
clone_size: -
d_call: TRBD1
cdr3_length: 16

cdr3_nt: TGTGCCAGCAGTTACAACCCAAACGGAAAAGAGACCCAGTACTTC
cdr3_aa: CASSYNPNGKETQYF
j_call: TRBJ2-5
v_call: TRBV6-5
clone_size: -
d_call: -
cdr3_length: 15

cdr3_nt: TGTGCCAGCAGTGGATGGGGCAGCCACTCTGGGGCCAACGTCCTGACTTTC
cdr3_aa: CASSGWGSHSGANVLTF
j_call: TRBJ2-6
v_call: TRBV2
clone_size: -
d_call: -
cdr3_length: 17

cdr3_nt: TGTGCCAGCTCACACAGGGATGAGACCCAGTACTTC
cdr3_aa: CASSHRDETQYF
j_call: TRBJ2-5
v_call: TRBV18
clone_size: -
d_call: -
cdr3_length: 12

cdr3_nt: TGTGCCAGCTCACCAGGGGGGGGTCGGCAGTTCTTC
cdr3_aa: CASSPGGGRQFF
j_call: TRBJ2-1
v_call: TRBV18
clone_size: -
d_call: TRBD2
cdr3_length: 12

cdr3_nt: TGTGCCAGCAGTGAATCTCCTAGCGGGGGGGCAACAGATACGCAGTATTTT
cdr3_aa: CASSESPSGGATDTQYF
j_call: TRBJ2-3
v_call: TRBV6-4
clone_size: -
d_call: TRBD2
cdr3_length: 17

cdr3_nt: TGTGCCAGCAGCTTAGAGAGAGGAGCCTACGAGCAGTACTTC
cdr3_aa: CASSLERGAYEQYF
j_call: TRBJ2-7
v_call: TRBV7-2
clone_size: -
d_call: -
cdr3_length: 14

cdr3_nt: TGTGCCAGCAGCCCATCCGGGACAGGGCCGTCCGGGGAGCTGTTTTTT
cdr3_aa: CASSPSGTGPSGELFF
j_call: TRBJ2-2
v_call: TRBV7-9
clone_size: -
d_call: TRBD1
cdr3_length: 16

cdr3_nt: TGTGCCAGTAGGCGGGACTTACTGAACACTGAAGCTTTCTTT
cdr3_aa: CASRRDLLNTEAFF
j_call: TRBJ1-1
v_call: TRBV19
clone_size: -
d_call: -
cdr3_length: 14

cdr3_nt: TGTGCCAGCAGTACAGCGAACCTGAACACCGGGGAGCTGTTTTTT
cdr3_aa: CASSTANLNTGELFF
j_call: TRBJ2-2
v_call: TRBV13
clone_size: -
d_call: -
cdr3_length: 15

cdr3_nt: TGCGCCAGCAGCCAGATGGGACAGGGATCGTCGGTTTTT
cdr3_aa: CASSQMGQGSSVF
j_call: TRBJ1-4
v_call: TRBV4-3
clone_size: few
d_call: TRBD1
cdr3_length: 13

cdr3_nt: TGTGCCAGCAGCTTAAGACCCTTCTCTGGAAACACCATATATTTT
cdr3_aa: CASSLRPFSGNTIYF
j_call: TRBJ1-3
v_call: TRBV27
clone_size: -
d_call: -
cdr3_length: 15

cdr3_nt: TGTGCCAGCTCACCAAGTCTAGGGAGGGACTATGGCTACACCTTC
cdr3_aa: CASSPSLGRDYGYTF
j_call: TRBJ1-2
v_call: TRBV18
clone_size: -
d_call: -
cdr3_length: 15

cdr3_nt: TGTGCCAGCAGCCAATATACAGGGTCGGGTCAGCCCCAGCATTTT
cdr3_aa: CASSQYTGSGQPQHF
j_call: TRBJ1-5
v_call: TRBV4-2
clone_size: once
d_call: -
cdr3_length: 15

cdr3_nt: TGTGCCAGCTCACCAGGCGTCACTACTGGACCAACAGATACGCAGTATTTT
cdr3_aa: CASSPGVTTGPTDTQYF
j_call: TRBJ2-3
v_call: TRBV18
clone_size: -
d_call: -
cdr3_length: 17

cdr3_nt: TGCGCCAGCAGTGAAATAGGGGGAACGGGAGGCCAGCCCCAGCATTTT
cdr3_aa: CASSEIGGTGGQPQHF
j_call: TRBJ1-5
v_call: TRBV10-2
clone_size: once
d_call: -
cdr3_length: 16

cdr3_nt: TGTGCCAGCAGCGTAGAGGCAGGAAACTCCTACGAGCAGTACTTC
cdr3_aa: CASSVEAGNSYEQYF
j_call: TRBJ2-7
v_call: TRBV9
clone_size: -
d_call: -
cdr3_length: 15

cdr3_nt: TGTGCCTGGAGTTTCGGAGCGCCTGGGGCCAACGTCCTGACTTTC
cdr3_aa: CAWSFGAPGANVLTF
j_call: TRBJ2-6
v_call: TRBV30
clone_size: -
d_call: -
cdr3_length: 15

cdr3_nt: TGTGCCAGCAGCGCCTCCGGCTATGGCTACACCTTC
cdr3_aa: CASSASGYGYTF
j_call: TRBJ1-2
v_call: TRBV6-5
clone_size: -
d_call: -
cdr3_length: 12

cdr3_nt: TGTGCCAGCGATCGCCAGGGGTTGAACACTGAAGCTTTCTTT
cdr3_aa: CASDRQGLNTEAFF
j_call: TRBJ1-1
v_call: TRBV28
clone_size: -
d_call: -
cdr3_length: 14

cdr3_nt: TGTGCCAGCAGTGAGAGTAGCAATGAGCAGTTCTTC
cdr3_aa: CASSESSNEQFF
j_call: TRBJ2-1
v_call: TRBV2
clone_size: -
d_call: -
cdr3_length: 12

cdr3_nt: TGTGCCAGCAGCTTGTGGCGGGACACCGAGACCCAGTACTTC
cdr3_aa: CASSLWRDTETQYF
j_call: TRBJ2-5
v_call: TRBV5-5
clone_size: -
d_call: -
cdr3_length: 14

cdr3_nt: TGTGCCAGCACCAAAGGGACAGGGATGAGTTCACCCCTCCACTTT
cdr3_aa: CASTKGTGMSSPLHF
j_call: TRBJ1-6
v_call: TRBV28
clone_size: -
d_call: TRBD1
cdr3_length: 15

cdr3_nt: TGTGCCAGCAGCCTAGTTGGGGGGGCCACAGATACGCAGTATTTT
cdr3_aa: CASSLVGGATDTQYF
j_call: TRBJ2-3
v_call: TRBV13
clone_size: -
d_call: -
cdr3_length: 15

cdr3_nt: TGTGCCAGCAGTTACTTTCACGGAGCTCAGCCCCAGCATTTT
cdr3_aa: CASSYFHGAQPQHF
j_call: TRBJ1-5
v_call: TRBV6-2/TRBV6-3
clone_size: few
d_call: -
cdr3_length: 14

cdr3_nt: TGTGCCAGCAGCTCGGGGGGGACCTGGGGCACAGATACGCAGTATTTT
cdr3_aa: CASSSGGTWGTDTQYF
j_call: TRBJ2-3
v_call: TRBV9
clone_size: -
d_call: TRBD2
cdr3_length: 16

cdr3_nt: TGTGCCAGCAGCCTGGGTTCGGTTGGGAACACTGAAGCTTTCTTT
cdr3_aa: CASSLGSVGNTEAFF
j_call: TRBJ1-1
v_call: TRBV6-5
clone_size: -
d_call: -
cdr3_length: 15

cdr3_nt: TGTGCCAGCAGCTTGGCGGCAGTCTCCTACAATGAGCAGTTCTTC
cdr3_aa: CASSLAAVSYNEQFF
j_call: TRBJ2-1
v_call: TRBV5-6
clone_size: -
d_call: -
cdr3_length: 15

cdr3_nt: TGTGCCAGCAGCGGTTACGACAGGTCCTTGGGGCAGTTCTTC
cdr3_aa: CASSGYDRSLGQFF
j_call: TRBJ2-1
v_call: TRBV9
clone_size: -
d_call: -
cdr3_length: 14

cdr3_nt: TGTGCCAGCAGCCCAAATCAGCCGATGAACACTGAAGCTTTCTTT
cdr3_aa: CASSPNQPMNTEAFF
j_call: TRBJ1-1
v_call: TRBV7-9
clone_size: -
d_call: -
cdr3_length: 15

cdr3_nt: TGTGCCAGCAGCGCCGGGGACAGGGCCACTCAGGAGACCCAGTACTTC
cdr3_aa: CASSAGDRATQETQYF
j_call: TRBJ2-5
v_call: TRBV5-8
clone_size: once
d_call: TRBD1
cdr3_length: 16

cdr3_nt: TGTGCCAGCAGCGTAAAGCTAGGGGACTATGGCTACACCTTC
cdr3_aa: CASSVKLGDYGYTF
j_call: TRBJ1-2
v_call: TRBV9
clone_size: -
d_call: -
cdr3_length: 14